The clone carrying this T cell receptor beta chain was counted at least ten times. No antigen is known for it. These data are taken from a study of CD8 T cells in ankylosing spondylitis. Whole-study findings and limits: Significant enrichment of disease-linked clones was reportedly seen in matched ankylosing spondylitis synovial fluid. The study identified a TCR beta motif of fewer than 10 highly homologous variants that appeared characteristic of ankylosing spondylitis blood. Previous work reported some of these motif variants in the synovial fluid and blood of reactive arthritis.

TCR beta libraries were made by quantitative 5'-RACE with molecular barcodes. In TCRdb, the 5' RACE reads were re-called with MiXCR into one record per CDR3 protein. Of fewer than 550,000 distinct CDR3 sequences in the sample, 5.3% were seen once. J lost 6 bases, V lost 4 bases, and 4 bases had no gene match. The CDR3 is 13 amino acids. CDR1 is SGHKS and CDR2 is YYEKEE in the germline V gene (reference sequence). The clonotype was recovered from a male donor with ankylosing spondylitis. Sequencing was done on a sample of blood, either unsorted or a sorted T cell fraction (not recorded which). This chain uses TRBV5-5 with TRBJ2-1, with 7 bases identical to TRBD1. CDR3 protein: CASSIGTVNEQFF. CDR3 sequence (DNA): TGTGCCAGCAGCATAGGGACAGTCAATGAGCAGTTCTTC.